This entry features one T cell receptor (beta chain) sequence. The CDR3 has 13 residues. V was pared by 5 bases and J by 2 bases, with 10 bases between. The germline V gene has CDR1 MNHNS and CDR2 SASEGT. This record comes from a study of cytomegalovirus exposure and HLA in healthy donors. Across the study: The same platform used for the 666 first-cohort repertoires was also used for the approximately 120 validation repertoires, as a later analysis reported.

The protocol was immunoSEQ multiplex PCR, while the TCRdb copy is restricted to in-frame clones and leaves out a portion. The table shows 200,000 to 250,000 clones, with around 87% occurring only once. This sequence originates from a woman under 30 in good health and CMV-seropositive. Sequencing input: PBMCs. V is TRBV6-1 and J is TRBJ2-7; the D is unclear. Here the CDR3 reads CASSFRQTYEQYF. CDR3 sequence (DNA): TGTGCCAGCAGTTTCAGGCAAACCTACGAGCAGTACTTC.